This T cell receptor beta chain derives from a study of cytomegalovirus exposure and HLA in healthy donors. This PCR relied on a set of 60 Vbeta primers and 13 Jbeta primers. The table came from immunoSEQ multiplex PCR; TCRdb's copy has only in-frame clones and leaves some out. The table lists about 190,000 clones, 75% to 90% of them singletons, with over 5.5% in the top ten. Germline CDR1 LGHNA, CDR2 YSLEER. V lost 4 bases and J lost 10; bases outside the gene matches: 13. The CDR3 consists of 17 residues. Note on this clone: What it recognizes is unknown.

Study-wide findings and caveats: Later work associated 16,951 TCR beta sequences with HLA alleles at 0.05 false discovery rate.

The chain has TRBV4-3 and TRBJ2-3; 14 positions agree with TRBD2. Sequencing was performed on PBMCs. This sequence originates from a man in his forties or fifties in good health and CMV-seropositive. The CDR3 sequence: CASSRRLAGGPNLAQYF. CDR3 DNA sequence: TGCGCCAGCAGCCGACGACTAGCGGGGGGGCCTAACCTGGCGCAGTATTTT.